The TCR beta chain under discussion was sequenced for a study of CD8+CD57+ T cells in acquired aplastic anemia (dated by TCRdb to the late 2010s). At the level of the whole study: On average, sorted CD4+ and CD8+ cells yielded approximately 3 ug of extracted DNA, with a range of roughly 0.17 to 30 ug. CD8+CD57+ expansion was defined as frequency above the mean frequency observed in healthy subjects. Broader findings and caveats from the paper: About 28 CD8+ CDR3 sequences were found in both patients and controls but appeared to be highly expressed in patients and within the immunodominant clones of the patients. No significant difference in CD8+ Simpson's diversity was found between patients and healthy controls (P=0.060).

The CDR3 starts with the cysteine, ends with the phenylalanine, and has 10 residues. The sequence is cut down to CDR3 DNA, 30 bases in frame from base 1. V and J are truncated by 6 bases and 6 bases respectively, leaving an intervening sequence of 5 bases. Per the germline V gene (reference sequence), LNHDA is the CDR1 and SQIVND is the CDR2. Genomic DNA served as template for TCR beta VDJ combination and CDR3 sequence profiling. An Illumina HiSeq 2000 was used for TCR repertoire sequencing. Per the original workflow: TRBV/TRBJ rearrangement plots, CDR3 size and DJ length profiles, and Simpson's diversity index were used to assess repertoires. The most abundant DNA sequence in the deep sequencing data was taken as the immunodominant clone. CDR3 amino acid sequences were checked for sharing across subjects and were also compared against the VDJdb database and published repertoires. TCRdb itself trimmed the public reads at Q25 with fastp, ran MiXCR and retained productive beta chains. Rows with a matching CDR3 protein are joined into one entry that keeps the most common DNA and genes. These V and J calls originate from TCRdb's pipeline instead of the authors' own analysis. The sample table lists about 98,000 distinct CDR3 sequences, about 63% of them with a count of one. 65% of the sample belongs to the ten largest clones.

Expansion of CD8+CD57+ cells had been shown by flow cytometry in the patients chosen for sequencing. All patients had severe acquired aplastic anemia diagnosed by International Study of Aplastic Anemia and Agranulocytosis and Camitta criteria. No therapy had been received by the patients at the time of blood sampling. The study deep-sequenced TCR repertoires of sorted CD4+ and CD8+ blood T cells from severe aplastic anemia patients and healthy subjects. Patients were enrolled under clinicaltrials.gov protocols 00001620, 01623167, 00001397, 00071045, 00081523 and 00961064 in the USA. Ficoll-Paque density gradient centrifugation was used to isolate peripheral blood mononuclear cells. Before DNA extraction, CD4+ and CD8+ T cells were sorted with FACS or magnetic beads. Concerning this clonotype itself: This receptor's antigen is unknown. The record has no base qualities; no much larger clone is one base away.

The chain couples TRBV19 to TRBJ1-2, with the D gene not confidently named. This clonotype was sampled from a human donor with aplastic anemia. Sample: sorted CD4+, CD8+, or CD8+CD57+ T cells (not recorded which) from PBMCs. The DNA sequence follows: TGTGCCAGTAGAGGGAATGGCTACACCTTC. It translates as CASRGNGYTF. With all but the CDR3 taken from the reference TRBV19 and TRBJ1-2 genes, the full variable domain is: DGGITQSPKYLFRKEGQNVTLSCEQNLNHDAMYWYRQDPGQGLRLIYYSQIVNDFQKGDIAEGYSVSREKKESFPLTVTSAQKNPTAFYLCASRGNGYTFGSGTRLTVV.